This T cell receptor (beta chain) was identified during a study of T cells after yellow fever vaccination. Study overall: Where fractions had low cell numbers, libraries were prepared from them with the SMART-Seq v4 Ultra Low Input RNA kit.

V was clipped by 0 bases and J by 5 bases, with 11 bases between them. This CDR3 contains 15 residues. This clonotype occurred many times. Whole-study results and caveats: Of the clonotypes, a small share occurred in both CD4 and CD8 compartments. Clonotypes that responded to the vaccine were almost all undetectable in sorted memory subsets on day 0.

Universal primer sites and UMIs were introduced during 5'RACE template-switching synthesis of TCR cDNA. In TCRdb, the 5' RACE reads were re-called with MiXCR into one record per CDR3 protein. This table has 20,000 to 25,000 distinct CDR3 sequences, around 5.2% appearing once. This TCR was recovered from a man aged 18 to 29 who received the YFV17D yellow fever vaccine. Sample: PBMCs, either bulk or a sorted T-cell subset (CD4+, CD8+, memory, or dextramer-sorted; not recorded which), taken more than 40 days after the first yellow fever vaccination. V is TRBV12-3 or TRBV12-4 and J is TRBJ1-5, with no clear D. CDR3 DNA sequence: TGTGCCAGCAGTTTAGCGTGGACGGTTGATCAGCCCCAGCATTTT. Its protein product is CASSLAWTVDQPQHF.